One sample yielded the 23 T cell receptor beta chains listed below, sequenced in a study of blood T cell repertoires in COVID-19 (dated by TCRdb to about 2020). The protocol used for the library was the immunoSEQ multiplex PCR assay. The immuneACCESS repertoire file appears here via TCRdb, limited to in-frame rearrangements. These files lack a portion of the clones; in checked studies, under half of the deficit traces to unresolved V genes, and the cause of the others is not known. The sample records over 200,000 clones, roughly 80% of which are singletons. Together, the top ten hold under 2% of the sample. The source material was PBMCs or T cells enriched from blood (not recorded which). These receptors all stem from a man aged 55 to 70 who had recovered from COVID-19.

This clone was seen a handful of times. The chain is built from TRBV19 and TRBJ1-1, with 8 bases aligning to TRBD1. V gave up 4 bases and J gave up 1 base; unmatched junction bases: 14. This CDR3 region has 18 residues. The germline gives CDR1 LNHDA, CDR2 SQIVND (reference sequence). The CDR3 DNA reads as TGTGCCAGTAGTAAAAAATCTCGGACAGGGATAAAGAACACTGAAGCTTTCTTT. The encoded protein is CASSKKSRTGIKNTEAFF. Combining the CDR3 with reference TRBV19 and TRBJ1-1 gives the whole variable domain DGGITQSPKYLFRKEGQNVTLSCEQNLNHDAMYWYRQDPGQGLRLIYYSQIVNDFQKGDIAEGYSVSREKKESFPLTVTSAQKNPTAFYLCASSKKSRTGIKNTEAFFGQGTRLTVV.

The chain is built from TRBV4-3 and TRBJ1-4; D is possibly TRBD1 (6 bases). The germline V gene has CDR1 LGHNA and CDR2 YSLEER. CDR3 length: 14 residues. The germline V and J ends were trimmed by 6 bases and 8 bases, with 16 bases remaining between them. The CDR3 coding sequence is TGCGCCAGCAGTCGGACAGAAAGGGGGGAAAAACTGTTTTTT. Amino acids: CASSRTERGEKLFF.

The DNA for the CDR3 is TGTGCCAGCGAACAGGGATTGGACTATGGCTACACCTTC. Translating gives CASEQGLDYGYTF. V and J are TRBV7-2 and TRBJ1-2, with D perhaps TRBD1 (6 bases). The CDR3 consists of 13 residues. Germline assignment: CDR1 SGHTA and CDR2 FQGNSA. Deletions cut 8 bases from V and 3 bases from J, with 13 bases between.

The J gene is TRBJ2-2, the V gene TRBV12-3 or TRBV12-4, with 8 bases fitting TRBD1. V was clipped by 7 bases and J by 7 bases; unmatched bases: 5. This CDR3 comprises 13 residues. The CDR3 DNA is TGTGCCAGCAATTCAGGGGGCCACGGGGAGCTGTTTTTT. This translates into CASNSGGHGELFF.

The rearrangement joins TRBV5-8 to TRBJ1-6, with 7 bases identical to TRBD1. Trimming took 1 base from V and 7 from J; bases not matched to a gene: 14. This CDR3 has 18 amino acids. CDR1 and CDR2 (germline): SGHTS, YDEGEE. CDR3 sequence reads: CASSLLFGQAAGNSPLHF. The CDR3 DNA reads as TGTGCCAGCAGCTTGCTGTTCGGACAGGCGGCGGGAAATTCACCCCTCCACTTT.

This chain joins TRBV6-2 or TRBV6-3 and TRBJ2-3; TRBD1 agrees at 8 bases. V dropped 5 bases and J dropped 3; count of bases not matched to a gene: 10. This CDR3 has 16 residues. The germline CDR1 and CDR2 sequences are MNHEY and SVGEGT. The CDR3 sequence is CASSPRGRGPTDTQYF. The CDR3 DNA follows: TGTGCCAGCAGTCCCAGGGGCAGGGGGCCGACAGATACGCAGTATTTT.

V gene TRBV5-4 combines with J gene TRBJ2-3; 7 bases match TRBD2. V lost 4 bases and J lost 2; bases outside the gene matches: 1. This CDR3 has 13 residues. The germline V gene has CDR1 SGHNT and CDR2 YYREEE (reference sequence). The CDR3 loop is CASSRDYTDTQYF. CDR3 coding DNA: TGTGCCAGCAGCAGGGACTACACAGATACGCAGTATTTT. Drawing the rest from reference TRBV5-4 and TRBJ2-3, the complete variable domain is ETGVTQSPTHLIKTRGQQVTLRCSSQSGHNTVSWYQQALGQGPQFIFQYYREEENGRGNFPPRFSGLQFPNYSSELNVNALELDDSALYLCASSRDYTDTQYFGPGTRLTVL.

The chain couples TRBV6-2 or TRBV6-3 to TRBJ1-5, with 7 bases aligning to TRBD1. Unmatched junction bases numbered 2, after V lost 0 bases and J lost 6 bases. CDR1 MNHEY and CDR2 SVGEGT come from the germline V gene. This CDR3 has 14 residues. The CDR3 DNA reads as TGTGCCAGCAGTTACTCAGGGGGCAGTCAGCCCCAGCATTTT. This encodes CASSYSGGSQPQHF.

This clone was counted once. The chain recombines TRBV2 with TRBJ2-7, with 10 nucleotides matching TRBD1. The CDR3 totals 14 residues. V lost 10 bases to trimming and J lost 7 bases; unmatched junction nucleotides: 13. CDR1 and CDR2 (germline): SNHLY, FYNNEI. The CDR3 DNA reads TGTGCCATCGCAATTAGACAGGGGGCGTTAGAGCAGTACTTC. It codes for CAIAIRQGALEQYF. Full variable domain (remainder filled in from reference TRBV2 and TRBJ2-7): EPEVTQTPSHQVTQMGQEVILRCVPISNHLYFYWYRQILGQKVEFLVSFYNNEISEKSEIFDDQFSVERPDGSNFTLKIRSTKLEDSAMYFCAIAIRQGALEQYFGPGTRLTVT.

The chain employs TRBV7-2 and TRBJ1-1; 7 positions match TRBD1. The CDR3 runs 13 residues. V lost 1 base, J lost 10 bases, and 6 bases stayed unmatched. Germline-derived CDR1 and CDR2 are SGHTA and FQGNSA. The CDR3 loop reads CASSLGGDRTAFF. The DNA of the CDR3 is TGTGCCAGCAGCTTAGGGGGGGACAGAACAGCTTTCTTT. Combining the CDR3 with reference TRBV7-2 and TRBJ1-1 gives the whole variable domain GAGVSQSPSNKVTEKGKDVELRCDPISGHTALYWYRQSLGQGLEFLIYFQGNSAPDKSGLPSDRFSAERTGGSVSTLTIQRTQQEDSAVYLCASSLGGDRTAFFGQGTRLTVV.

The chain links TRBV12-3 or TRBV12-4 to TRBJ1-1; 7 nucleotides agree with TRBD1. The CDR3 spans 11 residues. V lost 3 bases, J lost 12 bases, and 4 bases stayed unmatched. The CDR3 DNA follows: TGTGCCAGCAGTTTTGAGGGGGCAACTTTCTTT. Translation: CASSFEGATFF.

V gene TRBV11-3 combines with J gene TRBJ1-5, with TRBD1 identical over 7 bases. Looked up from germline, CDR1 is SGHNT and CDR2 is YENEEA. Trimming took 5 bases from V and 0 from J; bases not matched to a gene: 7. The CDR3 loop spans 16 amino acids. The CDR3: CASSAGTDLSNQPQHF. CDR3 nucleotide sequence: TGTGCCAGCAGCGCGGGGACAGACCTTAGCAATCAGCCCCAGCATTTT.

This chain uses TRBV19 with TRBJ1-2; tentative D call: TRBD1 (5 bases). Germline V CDR1 and CDR2: LNHDA, SQIVND (reference sequence). CDR3 length: 14 residues. The V gene lost 7 bases and the J gene lost 4 bases, with 16 bases spanning the gap. The CDR3 DNA reads as TGTGCCAGTACCCCGGTAGGGGAAAGCTATGGCTACACCTTC. It yields the protein CASTPVGESYGYTF.

The rearrangement links TRBV7-2 to TRBJ1-2; 11 positions agree with TRBD1. Germline V gives CDR1 SGHTA, CDR2 FQGNSA. This CDR3 spans 14 amino acids. V trimming: 5 bases; J trimming: 7 bases; junction bases outside the gene matches: 6. CDR3 loop: CASSQDRGRAGYTF. The CDR3 bases are TGTGCCAGCAGCCAGGACAGGGGGCGCGCTGGCTACACCTTC.

This rearrangement joins TRBV2 to TRBJ2-3, with a possible D match to TRBD1 (5 bases). The CDR3 is 15 residues long. CDR1 and CDR2 (germline): SNHLY, FYNNEI. V dropped 4 bases and J dropped 2 bases, with 13 bases sitting between them. The CDR3 loop is CASSVNRLITDTQYF. Written as DNA, the CDR3 is TGTGCCAGCAGTGTTAACAGGTTAATCACAGATACGCAGTATTTT.

The V gene is TRBV2, the J gene TRBJ2-2; D is undetermined. V was cut by 7 bases and J by 6 bases, with 6 bases left in between. The CDR3 loop spans 11 amino acids. Germline V CDR1 and CDR2: SNHLY, FYNNEI. The CDR3 spells CASMFAGELFF. The CDR3 nucleotides read TGTGCCAGCATGTTCGCCGGGGAGCTGTTTTTT.

The CDR3 nucleotides are TGTGCCAGCAGGCTGGGTTTGGGGGGTGCAGATACGCAGTATTTT. Translating gives CASRLGLGGADTQYF. The chain links TRBV6-5 to TRBJ2-3, with D perhaps matching TRBD2 (6 bases). Germline V gene lookup returns CDR1 MNHEY and CDR2 SVGAGI. With 6 bases removed from V and 4 bases from J, the gap between germline ends came to 17 bases. This CDR3 spans 15 amino acids.

This clone was counted between two and nine times. This chain connects TRBV10-3 to TRBJ2-2; D gene ambiguous. CDR3 length equals 15 residues. Trimming took 7 bases from V and 1 from J, leaving 13 bases between them. CDR1 and CDR2 from the germline V gene are ENHRY and SYGVKD. The CDR3 reads CAIKAGLENTGELFF. The CDR3 DNA sequence: TGTGCCATCAAGGCAGGCTTGGAGAACACCGGGGAGCTGTTTTTT.

This chain connects TRBV18 to TRBJ2-5, with 8 bases lining up with TRBD1. CDR1 and CDR2 (germline): KGHSH, LQKENI. V shed 3 bases and J 7 bases; nucleotides not matched to a gene: 7. The CDR3 consists of 14 residues. CDR3 coding DNA: TGTGCCAGCTCACCGACGACAGGGGTCGGGACCCAGTACTTC. The encoded protein is CASSPTTGVGTQYF.

The rearrangement uses TRBV12-3 or TRBV12-4 and TRBJ2-5; weak D call: TRBD2 (5 bases). V lost 5 bases and J 5 bases, leaving 9 bases between the germline ends. This CDR3 region has 12 residues. The DNA of the CDR3 is TGTGCCAGCAGTGGACTGGCGGAGACCCAGTACTTC. This encodes CASSGLAETQYF.

The genes are TRBV6-5 and TRBJ2-2, with 9 bases identical to TRBD1. V trimming: 6 bases; J trimming: 2 bases; junction bases outside the gene matches: 4. The CDR3 covers 15 residues. Looked up from germline, CDR1 is MNHEY and CDR2 is SVGAGI. The chain's CDR3 is CASRPGQGNTGELFF. CDR3 nucleotide sequence: TGTGCCAGCAGACCGGGACAGGGAAACACCGGGGAGCTGTTTTTT.

This clone was detected only a few times. This chain links TRBV28 with TRBJ2-1, with D possibly being TRBD1 (6 bases). The germline gives CDR1 MDHEN, CDR2 SYDVKM. This CDR3 contains 13 residues. V lost 5 bases to trimming and J lost 6 bases, with 11 bases between them. In DNA, the CDR3 is TGTGCCAGCAGTCCCCTACAGGGCAATGAGCAGTTCTTC. Translation: CASSPLQGNEQFF.

This clone was recorded a few times. The V and J genes are TRBV11-2 and TRBJ2-5; 9 nucleotides align to TRBD1. CDR1 and CDR2 (germline): SGHAT, FQNNGV. V shed 4 bases and J 5 bases; nucleotides not matched to a gene: 8. CDR3 length: 15 amino acids. CDR3 residues: CASSSIRTGEETQYF. In DNA form, the CDR3 reads TGTGCCAGCAGCTCTATCAGGACAGGGGAGGAGACCCAGTACTTC.